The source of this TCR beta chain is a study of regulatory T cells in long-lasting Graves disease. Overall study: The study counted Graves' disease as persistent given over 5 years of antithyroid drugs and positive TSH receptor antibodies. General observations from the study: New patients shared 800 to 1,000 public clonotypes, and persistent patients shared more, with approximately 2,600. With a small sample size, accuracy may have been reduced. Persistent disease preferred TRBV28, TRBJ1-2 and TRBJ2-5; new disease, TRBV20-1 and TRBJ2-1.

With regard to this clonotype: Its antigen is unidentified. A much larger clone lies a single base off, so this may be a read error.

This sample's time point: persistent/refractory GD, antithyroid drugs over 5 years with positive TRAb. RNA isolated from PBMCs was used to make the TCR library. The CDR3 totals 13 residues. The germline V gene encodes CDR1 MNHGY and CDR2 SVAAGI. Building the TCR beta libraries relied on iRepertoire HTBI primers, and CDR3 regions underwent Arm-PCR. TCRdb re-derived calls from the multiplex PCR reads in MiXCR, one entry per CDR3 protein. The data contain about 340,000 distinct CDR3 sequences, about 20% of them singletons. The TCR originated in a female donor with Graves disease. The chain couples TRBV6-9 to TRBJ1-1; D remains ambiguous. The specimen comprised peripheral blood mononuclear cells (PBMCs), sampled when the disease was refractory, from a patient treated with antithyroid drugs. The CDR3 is CASSSMGNTVAFF. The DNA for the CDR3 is TGTGCCAGCAGTTCTATGGGGAACACTGTAGCTTTCTTT.